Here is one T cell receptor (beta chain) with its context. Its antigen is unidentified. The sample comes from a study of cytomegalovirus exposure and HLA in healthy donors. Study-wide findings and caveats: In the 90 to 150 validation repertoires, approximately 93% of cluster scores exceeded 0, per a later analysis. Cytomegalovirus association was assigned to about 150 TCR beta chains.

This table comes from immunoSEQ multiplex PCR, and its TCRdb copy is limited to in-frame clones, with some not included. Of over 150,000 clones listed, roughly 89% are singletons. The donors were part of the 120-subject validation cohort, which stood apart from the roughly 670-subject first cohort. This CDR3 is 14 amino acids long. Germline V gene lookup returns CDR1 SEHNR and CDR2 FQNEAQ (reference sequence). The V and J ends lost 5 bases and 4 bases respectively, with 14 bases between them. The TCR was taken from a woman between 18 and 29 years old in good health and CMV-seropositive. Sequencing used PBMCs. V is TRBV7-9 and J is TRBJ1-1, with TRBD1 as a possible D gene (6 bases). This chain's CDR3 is CASSITGISTEAFF. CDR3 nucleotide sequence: TGTGCCAGCAGCATCACAGGGATTTCCACTGAAGCTTTCTTT.